A selection of T cell receptor beta chains follows, all from one sample in a study of T cell repertoires in cytomegalovirus infection. In TCRdb, the reads were re-called with MiXCR into one record per CDR3 protein. The sample lists about 680,000 distinct CDR3 sequences; 24% were seen once. Material: CD8+ T cells from PBMCs. These receptors were collected from a human donor in good health (CMV status not recorded). Some clones in this sample may be carry-over from other donors' samples. Both conserved end residues are part of each CDR3. D genes are given only for firm matches. Size is omitted from some rows. Given values are once, few, many or a class for expanded clones.

len	j_gene	d_gene	abundance	v_gene	CDR3nt	CDR3aa
13	TRBJ1-5	-	few	TRBV28	TGTGCCAGCAGACCCCGGGGGAATCAGCCCCAGCATTTT	CASRPRGNQPQHF
12	TRBJ2-1	-	many	TRBV7-9	TGTGCCAGCAGTTTAGAGCGGAATGAGCAGTTCTTC	CASSLERNEQFF
14	TRBJ2-5	-	few	TRBV7-6	TGTGCCAGCAGCTTAGTTACTACTCAAGAGACCCAGTACTTC	CASSLVTTQETQYF
16	TRBJ2-1	-	many	TRBV28	TGTGCCAGCAGTCTCCCTCCAGAGGGCTCCTACAATGAGCAGTTCTTC	CASSLPPEGSYNEQFF
14	TRBJ1-4	-	few	TRBV14	TGTGCCAGCAGCCGTGAAGCAACTAATGAAAAACTGTTTTTT	CASSREATNEKLFF
16	TRBJ1-2	TRBD1	-	TRBV6-5	TGTGCCAGCAGTTCCGGGACAGGGGGCGCGCGCTATGGCTACACCTTC	CASSSGTGGARYGYTF
12	TRBJ2-1	-	-	TRBV24-1	TGTGCCACCAGTGATTTGAGCCAACGGCTGTTCTTC	CATSDLSQRLFF
15	TRBJ2-1	-	many	TRBV5-6	TGTGCCAGCAGCTTGGTACGGGGCGGCTACAATGAGCAGTTCTTC	CASSLVRGGYNEQFF
15	TRBJ1-4	-	-	TRBV2	TGTGCCAGCAGTGAAAGAGGGTCCCAGGAGGAAAAACTGTTTTTT	CASSERGSQEEKLFF
13	TRBJ2-1	-	-	TRBV7-3	TGTGCCAGCAGCTTAGGTATTAGGAATGAGCAGTTCTTC	CASSLGIRNEQFF
16	TRBJ2-3	TRBD1	few	TRBV12-5	TGTGCTAGTGGTCCCGGGACAGGGGGCTCGACAGATACGCAGTATTTT	CASGPGTGGSTDTQYF
20	TRBJ2-1	TRBD1	once	TRBV28	TGTGCCAGCAGTCCTTTGATGGGACAGCCCCCGCACTTCTCCTACAATGAGCAGTTCTTC	CASSPLMGQPPHFSYNEQFF
15	TRBJ1-5	-	many	TRBV12-5	TGTGCTAGTGGTTCACAGGGTTATAGCAATCAGCCCCAGCATTTT	CASGSQGYSNQPQHF
16	TRBJ2-1	-	-	TRBV2	TGTGCCAGCAGTGAAGGGCGGACCTTTTACCACAATGAGCAGTTCTTC	CASSEGRTFYHNEQFF
15	TRBJ2-7	-	-	TRBV6-2/TRBV6-3	TGTGCCAGCAGTTATTTCCGGGGAGGCTTATACGAGCAGTACTTC	CASSYFRGGLYEQYF
17	TRBJ2-4	-	many	TRBV7-2	TGTGCCAGCAGCTTCCCCAGGCTCCGGGGGGCCAAAAACATTCAGTACTTC	CASSFPRLRGAKNIQYF
17	TRBJ2-1	TRBD2	few	TRBV6-1	TGTGCCAGCAGTGAAGCGTGGGCTAGCGGGAGCTACAATGAGCAGTTCTTC	CASSEAWASGSYNEQFF
13	TRBJ1-5	-	-	TRBV25-1	TGTGCCAGCAGTGAAGCAGGCAATCAGCCCCAGCATTTT	CASSEAGNQPQHF
14	TRBJ2-1	TRBD2	-	TRBV9	TGTGCCAGCGGGGACTACCAGACCCTCAATGAGCAGTTCTTC	CASGDYQTLNEQFF
15	TRBJ2-3	-	-	TRBV7-6	TGTGCCAGCAGCTCGTCGACAGATCCCACAGATACGCAGTATTTT	CASSSSTDPTDTQYF
16	TRBJ2-1	TRBD2	many	TRBV7-2	TGTGCCAGCAGCTCGGGGACTAGCGGGGGCCCGAGGGAGCAGTTCTTC	CASSSGTSGGPREQFF
21	TRBJ1-2	-	many	TRBV28	TGTGCCAGCAGTTCCGGCCGAGGACTCCCCGTGCCCACTCCTCGATACTATGGCTACACCTTC	CASSSGRGLPVPTPRYYGYTF
14	TRBJ2-2	-	-	TRBV7-9	TGTGCCAGCAGAGGCCGAGAGAACACCGGGGAGCTGTTTTTT	CASRGRENTGELFF
9	TRBJ1-1	-	-	TRBV29-1	TGCAGCGTTGAAGATCTACGAGGTTTT	CSVEDLRGF
15	TRBJ2-5	-	-	TRBV6-1	TGTGCCAGCACCTATCCCCGGACCCCTTACGGGACCCAGTACTTC	CASTYPRTPYGTQYF
16	TRBJ2-3	TRBD1	many	TRBV7-9	TGTGCCAGCAGCCTCGGGGACAGCCAATGGCCAGATACGCAGTATTTT	CASSLGDSQWPDTQYF